The 29 T cell receptor beta chains below all came from one sample that was sequenced in a study of technical replicates of blood from several donors. Profiled with immunoSEQ multiplex PCR; TCRdb holds only in-frame clones, not every one. This table holds tens of thousands of clones, more than 85% found once. The source material was T cells isolated from PBMCs. The receptor set was obtained from a human donor in good health.

This chain uses TRBV9 with TRBJ2-5; the match to TRBD2 covers 7 bases. V lost 3 bases, J lost 3 bases, and 8 bases stayed unmatched. The CDR3 is made up of 15 amino acids. Germline values: CDR1 SGDLS, CDR2 YYNGEE. The CDR3 region is CASSAGTINKETQYF. The DNA for the CDR3 is TGTGCCAGCAGCGCCGGGACTATCAATAAAGAGACCCAGTACTTC.

The chain joins TRBV23-1 to TRBJ2-7; D is possibly TRBD1 (6 bases). TRBV23-1 qualifies as an ORF whose function is uncertain. V shed 8 bases and J shed 2 bases, with 22 bases lying between them. This CDR3 is 16 amino acids long. The CDR3 loop is CASPRGGDTRTYEQYF. CDR3 bases: TGCGCCAGCCCACGAGGGGGAGACACTAGGACCTACGAGCAGTACTTC.

Comments on this clone: Other DNA sequences from this sample encode an identical CDR3 as well. The chain links TRBV28 to TRBJ2-7; TRBD2 matches 8 bases. The CDR3 contains 16 residues. Germline CDR1 reads MDHEN; CDR2 reads SYDVKM. V was clipped by 1 base and J by 1 base; unmatched bases: 6. CDR3 loop: CASSLLSSGSSYEQYF. CDR3 bases: TGTGCCAGCAGTTTATTGTCCAGCGGGAGTTCCTACGAGCAGTACTTC.

This clone was picked up one time. The chain links TRBV27 to TRBJ2-7; possible D gene TRBD2, 7 bases. Trimming left V 6 bases short and J 2 bases short, with 17 bases between. Germline CDR1 MNHEY, CDR2 SMNVEV (reference sequence). The CDR3 runs to 15 residues. CDR3 loop: CASSTLGGGTYEQYF. The CDR3, as DNA: TGTGCCAGCAGCACCTTGGGGGGGGGCACCTACGAGCAGTACTTC.

This sequence joins TRBV6-5 and TRBJ1-1; D is possibly TRBD1 (6 bases). Trimming removed 1 base from V and 6 bases from J, with 15 bases in between. The germline CDR1 and CDR2 sequences are MNHEY and SVGAGI. The CDR3 extends over 15 amino acids. The CDR3 reads CASSYYGTRMAEAFF. In DNA form, the CDR3 reads TGTGCCAGCAGTTACTACGGGACAAGGATGGCTGAAGCTTTCTTT.

This chain uses TRBV9 with TRBJ2-2; D remains unclear. The CDR3 is 14 amino acids. Trimming took off 3 bases at V and 4 bases at J, with 10 bases between the two ends. Germline V gene lookup returns CDR1 SGDLS and CDR2 YYNGEE. The CDR3 sequence: CASSGKRSTGELFF. The CDR3 bases are TGTGCCAGCAGCGGGAAAAGGAGCACCGGGGAGCTGTTTTTT.

The genes are TRBV10-3 and TRBJ1-1; no clear D gene. The V gene's germline CDR1 is ENHRY and CDR2 SYGVKD. The CDR3 extends over 15 amino acids. Trimming stripped 3 bases from V and 0 bases from J, with 11 bases between. CDR3 loop: CAISEWSNMNTEAFF. The CDR3 coding sequence is TGTGCCATCAGTGAATGGAGTAATATGAACACTGAAGCTTTCTTT.

This rearrangement joins TRBV18 to TRBJ2-1, with D possibly TRBD2 on 5 matching bases. CDR3 size: 14 residues. V lost 0 bases and J 5 bases, leaving 8 bases between the germline ends. Germline assignment: CDR1 KGHSH and CDR2 LQKENI. The CDR3 region is CASSPPTSNNEQFF. CDR3 nucleotides: TGTGCCAGCTCACCACCCACTAGTAACAATGAGCAGTTCTTC.

The chain combines TRBV28 with TRBJ2-1; D remains unclear. V gave up 2 bases and J gave up 8 bases, with 10 bases separating them. The CDR3 consists of 13 residues. Germline V CDR1 and CDR2: MDHEN, SYDVKM. This CDR3 reads CASSLLVAHEQFF. The CDR3 bases are TGTGCCAGCAGTTTACTAGTAGCACATGAGCAGTTCTTC.

The V call is TRBV18, the J call TRBJ2-7, with a possible D match to TRBD2 (5 bases). Germline CDR1 reads KGHSH; CDR2 reads LQKENI. CDR3 length: 13 amino acids. V lost 2 bases and J lost 3, with 8 bases in between. The CDR3: CASSPGRDYEQYF. The CDR3 DNA sequence: TGTGCCAGCTCACCAGGTCGGGACTACGAGCAGTACTTC.

This chain's CDR3 is CASSTGTGGSGELFF. As DNA, the CDR3 is TGTGCCAGCAGCACCGGGACAGGGGGATCCGGGGAGCTGTTTTTT. V is TRBV9 and J is TRBJ2-2; 11 nucleotides match TRBD1. Germline V gives CDR1 SGDLS, CDR2 YYNGEE. The CDR3 extends over 15 amino acids. V lost 4 bases, J lost 6 bases, and 5 bases stayed unmatched.

V and J are TRBV15 and TRBJ2-1; D is perhaps TRBD2 (5 bases). The CDR3 totals 14 residues. V was shortened by 0 bases and J by 6 bases, with 9 bases between the two germline ends. Germline V gives CDR1 LNHNV, CDR2 YYDKDF (reference sequence). The CDR3 sequence is CATSRDSGVNEQFF. CDR3 sequence (DNA): TGTGCCACCAGCAGAGATTCCGGGGTCAATGAGCAGTTCTTC.

This clone came up a few times. The chain has TRBV27 and TRBJ1-2; 7 positions agree with TRBD1. From germline, CDR1 is MNHEY and CDR2 SMNVEV (reference sequence). The V gene end was trimmed by 2 bases and the J gene end by 4 bases; junction bases not matched to a gene: 4. CDR3 length: 14 residues. CDR3 nucleotide sequence: TGTGCCAGCAGTTTAGACAGGGCTTCCTATGGCTACACCTTC. This gives the protein CASSLDRASYGYTF.

The chain couples TRBV13 to TRBJ2-1; D might be TRBD2 (6 bases). V was cut by 0 bases and J by 9 bases, with 18 bases left in between. CDR1 and CDR2 from the germline V gene are PRHDT and FYEKMQ (reference sequence). CDR3 length: 16 residues. CDR3: CASSLGGHGSSSEQFF. In nucleotides, the CDR3 is TGTGCCAGCAGCTTAGGGGGGCACGGGAGCTCTAGTGAGCAGTTCTTC.

The rearrangement joins TRBV10-3 to TRBJ2-1, with D possibly being TRBD2 (5 bases). The V gene's germline CDR1 is ENHRY and CDR2 SYGVKD. The CDR3 is 18 residues long. Trimming cost V 2 bases and J 0 bases, with 17 bases left between them. The CDR3 protein is CAISEPSSLESSYNEQFF. The CDR3 coding sequence is TGTGCCATCAGTGAGCCCTCTAGCTTGGAGAGCTCCTACAATGAGCAGTTCTTC.

The V and J genes are TRBV9 and TRBJ2-7, with 10 bases fitting TRBD2. J lost 7 bases, V lost 0 bases, and 4 bases had no gene match. CDR1 and CDR2 from the germline V gene are SGDLS and YYNGEE. The CDR3 has 14 residues. CDR3: CASSVAQREGEQYF. In DNA, the CDR3 is TGTGCCAGCAGCGTAGCCCAGCGGGAGGGTGAGCAGTACTTC.

This chain joins TRBV7-2 and TRBJ1-1; maybe TRBD1 (5 bases). In germline, CDR1 is SGHTA, CDR2 FQGNSA. Trimming removed 1 base at V and 6 bases at J, with 12 bases between. The CDR3 consists of 14 residues. CDR3 DNA: TGTGCCAGCAGCTTAGTGGGGGGGTCGGCTGAAGCTTTCTTT. Its protein product is CASSLVGGSAEAFF.

V gene TRBV7-9 combines with J gene TRBJ1-1; weak D call: TRBD1 (5 bases). The V end was cut by 5 bases, the J end by 0 bases, with 13 bases between. CDR3 length equals 15 residues. CDR1 is SEHNR and CDR2 is FQNEAQ in the germline V gene (reference sequence). This CDR3 is CASSGLGGVNTEAFF. For the CDR3, the DNA is TGTGCCAGCAGCGGACTAGGAGGGGTGAACACTGAAGCTTTCTTT.

As regards this clone: The junction and the germline gene differ at one end; a read error may be behind it. V gene TRBV6-4 combines with J gene TRBJ2-1; D is undetermined. The CDR3 length is 14 residues. The germline V gene has CDR1 MRHNA and CDR2 SNTAGT. The CDR3 reads CASSYSPSYNEQFF. CDR3 DNA: TGTGCCAGCAGTTACTCTCCGTCCTACAATGAGCAGTTCTTC.

The rearrangement links TRBV19 to TRBJ2-7; 7 nucleotides line up with TRBD1. This CDR3 region has 14 residues. With V trimmed by 5 bases and J by 4 bases, 8 bases remained unmatched. The germline CDR1 and CDR2 sequences are LNHDA and SQIVND (reference sequence). DNA of the CDR3: TGTGCCAGTAGTTATGGCAGGGGGATTTACGAGCAGTACTTC. It encodes CASSYGRGIYEQYF.

This clone was observed a single time. The rearrangement uses TRBV7-2 and TRBJ2-3; D call uncertain. Trimming left V 5 bases short and J 6 bases short, with 9 bases between. Germline V gene data show CDR1 as SGHTA and CDR2 as FQGNSA. The CDR3 has 12 amino acids. CDR3 sequence: CASSPFRDTQYF. In DNA form, the CDR3 reads TGTGCCAGCAGCCCCTTCAGGGATACGCAGTATTTT.

V usage is TRBV4-1 and J usage is TRBJ2-5; 16 nucleotides align to TRBD2. Germline V lookup: CDR1 MGHRA, CDR2 YSYEKL. This CDR3 is 16 amino acids long. J gave up 5 bases and V 3 bases, and 3 bases lay outside the gene matches. CDR3 bases: TGCGCCAGCAGCCAGGGACTAGCGGGAGGGCGTGAGACCCAGTACTTC. Its translation: CASSQGLAGGRETQYF.

This sequence joins TRBV10-3 and TRBJ2-1; 7 bases are shared with TRBD2. J gave up 4 bases and V 4 bases, and 1 base lay outside the gene matches. This CDR3 region has 13 residues. Germline V CDR1 and CDR2: ENHRY, SYGVKD. CDR3 sequence (DNA): TGTGCCATCAGTGTGCGGGGGTACAATGAGCAGTTCTTC. Translating gives CAISVRGYNEQFF.

The genes are TRBV27 and TRBJ2-1; possible D gene TRBD2, 5 bases. V lost 5 bases and J 11 bases, leaving 13 bases between the germline ends. The CDR3 runs 12 residues. The germline V gene has CDR1 MNHEY and CDR2 SMNVEV (reference sequence). This chain's CDR3 is CASSPTSWQQFF. The CDR3 DNA sequence: TGTGCCAGCAGTCCCACTAGTTGGCAGCAGTTCTTC.

The chain uses TRBV11-2 and TRBJ1-1; D may be TRBD1 (5 bases). The germline V gene encodes CDR1 SGHAT and CDR2 FQNNGV. The CDR3 contains 15 residues. The germline V and J ends were trimmed by 1 base and 6 bases, with 15 bases remaining between them. Here the CDR3 reads CASSLGTFAGSEAFF. CDR3 nucleotides: TGTGCCAGCAGCTTAGGGACATTCGCAGGATCTGAAGCTTTCTTT.

This chain uses TRBV5-5 with TRBJ1-2; 8 bases fit TRBD1. Per germline, CDR1 SGHKS and CDR2 YYEKEE (reference sequence). Trimming removed 4 bases from V and 8 bases from J; junction bases left unmatched: 16. The CDR3 extends over 16 amino acids. The CDR3 DNA is TGTGCCAGCAGCAGAACTTGGACCCAGGGGGCTGGGGGCTACACCTTC. As protein: CASSRTWTQGAGGYTF.

A single count supports this clone. The V gene is TRBV10-3, the J gene TRBJ1-5; D call uncertain. The germline V gene encodes CDR1 ENHRY and CDR2 SYGVKD. V lost 3 bases, J lost 6 bases, and 6 bases lay in between. This CDR3 comprises 12 residues. The CDR3 nucleotides read TGTGCCATCAGTGACGCGGGTCAGCCCCAGCATTTT. Protein sequence: CAISDAGQPQHF.

This clone was counted a single time. The chain uses TRBV7-9 and TRBJ2-7, with 7 bases lining up with TRBD2. J lost 5 bases, V lost 5 bases, and 9 bases had no gene match. The CDR3 is made up of 14 amino acids. Germline V gene data show CDR1 as SEHNR and CDR2 as FQNEAQ (reference sequence). The CDR3 spells CASSLAGTNHEQYF. The CDR3, as DNA: TGTGCCAGCAGCCTGGCCGGGACTAATCACGAGCAGTACTTC.

The V and J genes are TRBV5-1 and TRBJ2-7; TRBD1 agrees at 9 bases. The CDR3 sequence is 15 residues long. Germline V gene data show CDR1 as SGHRS and CDR2 as YFSETQ. V was pared by 1 base and J by 5 bases, with 7 bases of the junction left unmatched. CDR3 in DNA: TGCGCCAGCAGCTTGTATCCGGACAGGGGAGACGAGCAGTACTTC. Translating it yields CASSLYPDRGDEQYF.